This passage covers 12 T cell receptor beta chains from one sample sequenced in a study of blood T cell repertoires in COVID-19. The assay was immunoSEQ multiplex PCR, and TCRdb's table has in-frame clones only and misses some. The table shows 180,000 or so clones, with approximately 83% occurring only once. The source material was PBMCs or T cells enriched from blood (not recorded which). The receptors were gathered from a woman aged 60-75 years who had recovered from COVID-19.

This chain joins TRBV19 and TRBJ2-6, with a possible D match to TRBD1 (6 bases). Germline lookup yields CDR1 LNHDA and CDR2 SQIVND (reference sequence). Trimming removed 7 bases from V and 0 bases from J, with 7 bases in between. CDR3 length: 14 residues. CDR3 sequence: CASKQGSGANVLTF. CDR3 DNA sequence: TGTGCCAGTAAACAGGGCTCTGGGGCCAACGTCCTGACTTTC. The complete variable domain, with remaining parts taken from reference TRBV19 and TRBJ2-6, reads DGGITQSPKYLFRKEGQNVTLSCEQNLNHDAMYWYRQDPGQGLRLIYYSQIVNDFQKGDIAEGYSVSREKKESFPLTVTSAQKNPTAFYLCASKQGSGANVLTFGAGSRLTVL.

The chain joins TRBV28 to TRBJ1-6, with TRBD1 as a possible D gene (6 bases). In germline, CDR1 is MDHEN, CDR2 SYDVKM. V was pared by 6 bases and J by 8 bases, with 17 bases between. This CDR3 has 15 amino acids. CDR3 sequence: CASSPNGGRDSPLHF. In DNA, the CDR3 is TGTGCCAGCAGCCCTAACGGGGGGCGGGATTCACCCCTCCACTTT.

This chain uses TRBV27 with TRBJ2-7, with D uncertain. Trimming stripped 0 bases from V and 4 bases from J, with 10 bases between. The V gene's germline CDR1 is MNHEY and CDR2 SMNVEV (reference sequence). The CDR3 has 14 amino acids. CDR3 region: CASSLSSLWYEQYF. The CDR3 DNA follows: TGTGCCAGCAGTTTATCGTCCCTATGGTACGAGCAGTACTTC.

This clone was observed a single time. The CDR3 region is CASTLQENTEAFF. The CDR3 DNA follows: TGTGCCAGCACACTTCAGGAGAACACTGAAGCTTTCTTT. The chain links TRBV5-4 to TRBJ1-1; D is unresolved. The CDR3 extends over 13 amino acids. V lost 6 bases and J lost 1, with 10 bases in between. The germline V gene encodes CDR1 SGHNT and CDR2 YYREEE (reference sequence). Full variable domain (remainder filled in from reference TRBV5-4 and TRBJ1-1): ETGVTQSPTHLIKTRGQQVTLRCSSQSGHNTVSWYQQALGQGPQFIFQYYREEENGRGNFPPRFSGLQFPNYSSELNVNALELDDSALYLCASTLQENTEAFFGQGTRLTVV.

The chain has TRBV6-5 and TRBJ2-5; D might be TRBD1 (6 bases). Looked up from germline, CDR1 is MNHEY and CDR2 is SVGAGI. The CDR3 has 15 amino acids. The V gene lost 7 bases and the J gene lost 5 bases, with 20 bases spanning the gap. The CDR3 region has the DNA TGTGCCAGCAAGGCCGGGTATGGGGGCTCCGAGACCCAGTACTTC. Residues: CASKAGYGGSETQYF.

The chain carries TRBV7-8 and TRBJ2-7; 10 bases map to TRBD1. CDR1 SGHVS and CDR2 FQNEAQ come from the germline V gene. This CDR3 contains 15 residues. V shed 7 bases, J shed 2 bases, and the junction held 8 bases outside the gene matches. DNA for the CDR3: TGTGCCAGCAAGACCCGGGACAGGGGCCCCTACGAGCAGTACTTC. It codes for CASKTRDRGPYEQYF.

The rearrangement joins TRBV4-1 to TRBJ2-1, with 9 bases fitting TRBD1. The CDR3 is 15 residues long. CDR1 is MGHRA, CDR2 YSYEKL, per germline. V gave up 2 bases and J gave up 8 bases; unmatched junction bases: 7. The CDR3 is CASSQTGTGLDEQFF. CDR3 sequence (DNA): TGCGCCAGCAGCCAAACCGGGACAGGGCTCGATGAGCAGTTCTTC.

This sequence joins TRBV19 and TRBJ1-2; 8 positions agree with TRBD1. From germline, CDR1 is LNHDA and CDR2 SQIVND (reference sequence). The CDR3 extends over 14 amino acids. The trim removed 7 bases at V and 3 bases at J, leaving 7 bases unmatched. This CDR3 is CASIPTGDDYGYTF. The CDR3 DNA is TGTGCCAGTATCCCGACAGGGGACGACTATGGCTACACCTTC.

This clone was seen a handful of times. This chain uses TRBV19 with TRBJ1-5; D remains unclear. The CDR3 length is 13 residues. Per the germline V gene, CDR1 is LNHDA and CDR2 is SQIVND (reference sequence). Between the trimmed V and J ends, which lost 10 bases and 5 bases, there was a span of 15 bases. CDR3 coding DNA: TGTGCCACGCGGAGACGGTCTGATCAGCCCCAGCATTTT. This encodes CATRRRSDQPQHF.

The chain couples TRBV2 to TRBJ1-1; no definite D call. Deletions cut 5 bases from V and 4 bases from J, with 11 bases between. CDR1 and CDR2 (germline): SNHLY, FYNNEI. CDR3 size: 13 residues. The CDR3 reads CASSSRESTEAFF. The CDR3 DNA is TGTGCCAGCAGTTCCCGGGAGAGCACTGAAGCTTTCTTT.

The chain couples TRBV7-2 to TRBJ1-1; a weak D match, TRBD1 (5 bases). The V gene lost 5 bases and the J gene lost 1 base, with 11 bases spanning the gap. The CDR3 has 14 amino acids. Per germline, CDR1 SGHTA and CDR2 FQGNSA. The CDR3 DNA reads TGTGCCAGCAGCCCAGGACATGCGAACACTGAAGCTTTCTTT. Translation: CASSPGHANTEAFF.

The CDR3 sequence: CASSQAEGLAAYYEQYF. In DNA, the CDR3 is TGTGCCAGCAGCCAAGCCGAGGGACTAGCGGCCTATTACGAGCAGTACTTC. V gene TRBV4-2 combines with J gene TRBJ2-7; 11 positions match TRBD2. There are 17 residues in the CDR3. Germline trimming cut 1 base from V and 4 bases from J; bases unmatched to any gene: 9. CDR1 and CDR2 (germline): LGHNA, YNFKEQ.